A selection of T cell receptor beta chains follows, all from one sample in a study of blood T cell repertoires in COVID-19. The assay was immunoSEQ multiplex PCR, and TCRdb's table has in-frame clones only and misses some. The sample has around 140,000 clones, 84% seen once. What was sequenced was peripheral blood. The receptors were gathered from a man aged 25-40 years with COVID-19, enrolled during active disease. Both conserved end residues are part of each CDR3. The order of the fields is V gene, clone size, J gene, D gene, CDR3 protein, CDR3 DNA. The D gene is left open where the match is weak. A row's size may be missing; if present it is once, few, many or a size class.

v_gene: TRBV7-8
abundance: NA
j_gene: TRBJ2-5
d_gene: TRBD2
CDR3aa: CASSDQTSGRARETQYF
CDR3nt: TGTGCCAGCAGCGACCAGACTAGCGGGAGGGCCCGGGAGACCCAGTACTTC

v_gene: TRBV15
abundance: NA
j_gene: TRBJ2-2
d_gene: TRBD2
CDR3aa: CATSRGPGLESTGELFF
CDR3nt: TGTGCCACCAGCCGGGGCCCAGGACTAGAGAGCACCGGGGAGCTGTTTTTT

v_gene: TRBV7-8
abundance: NA
j_gene: TRBJ2-2
d_gene: NA
CDR3aa: CASSLNPEYTGELFF
CDR3nt: TGTGCCAGCAGCTTAAACCCTGAGTACACCGGGGAGCTGTTTTTT

v_gene: TRBV6-5
abundance: NA
j_gene: TRBJ2-3
d_gene: NA
CDR3aa: CASSYSTGGGPDTQYF
CDR3nt: TGTGCCAGCAGTTACTCAACAGGTGGGGGCCCAGATACGCAGTATTTT

v_gene: TRBV6-5
abundance: NA
j_gene: TRBJ2-3
d_gene: NA
CDR3aa: CASSYGAGAADTQYF
CDR3nt: TGTGCCAGCAGTTACGGGGCAGGGGCCGCAGATACGCAGTATTTT

v_gene: TRBV30
abundance: once
j_gene: TRBJ1-6
d_gene: NA
CDR3aa: CAVRSDDRFNSYNSPLHF
CDR3nt: TGTGCCGTCCGGAGCGATGATCGCTTCAACTCCTATAATTCACCCCTCCACTTT

v_gene: TRBV6-5
abundance: few
j_gene: TRBJ1-1
d_gene: NA
CDR3aa: CASSPPSGTEAFF
CDR3nt: TGTGCCAGCAGTCCCCCAAGCGGCACTGAAGCTTTCTTT

v_gene: TRBV19
abundance: few
j_gene: TRBJ1-6
d_gene: TRBD1
CDR3aa: CASTITGTGVSPLHF
CDR3nt: TGTGCCAGTACCATAACAGGGACAGGGGTTTCACCCCTCCACTTT

v_gene: TRBV15
abundance: NA
j_gene: TRBJ1-5
d_gene: NA
CDR3aa: CATSRGGPQGQPQHF
CDR3nt: TGTGCCACCAGCAGAGGGGGCCCTCAGGGGCAGCCCCAGCATTTT

v_gene: TRBV18
abundance: once
j_gene: TRBJ1-2
d_gene: NA
CDR3aa: CASSLTDSYGYTF
CDR3nt: TGTGCCAGCTCACTTACCGACAGCTATGGCTACACCTTC

v_gene: TRBV4-2
abundance: NA
j_gene: TRBJ2-2
d_gene: TRBD2
CDR3aa: CASSQEVVSGRTGELFF
CDR3nt: TGTGCCAGCAGCCAAGAGGTGGTTAGCGGGAGAACCGGGGAGCTGTTTTTT

v_gene: TRBV19
abundance: NA
j_gene: TRBJ2-3
d_gene: TRBD1
CDR3aa: CASSPGTGGPDTQYF
CDR3nt: TGTGCCAGTAGTCCCGGGACAGGGGGCCCAGATACGCAGTATTTT

v_gene: TRBV6-5
abundance: once
j_gene: TRBJ1-5
d_gene: NA
CDR3aa: CASSYMRGPQHF
CDR3nt: TGTGCCAGCAGTTACATGAGAGGGCCCCAGCATTTT

v_gene: TRBV7-8
abundance: NA
j_gene: TRBJ2-5
d_gene: NA
CDR3aa: CASSPLDSIQETQYF
CDR3nt: TGTGCCAGCAGCCCACTGGACAGCATCCAAGAGACCCAGTACTTC

v_gene: TRBV18
abundance: NA
j_gene: TRBJ2-5
d_gene: TRBD2
CDR3aa: CASSPRRTGGETQYF
CDR3nt: TGTGCCAGCTCACCACGTCGGACGGGAGGGGAGACCCAGTACTTC

v_gene: TRBV6-6
abundance: NA
j_gene: TRBJ2-5
d_gene: TRBD1
CDR3aa: CASSYGTGKETQYF
CDR3nt: TGTGCCAGCAGTTACGGGACAGGAAAAGAGACCCAGTACTTC

v_gene: TRBV19
abundance: NA
j_gene: TRBJ1-2
d_gene: NA
CDR3aa: CASSMRGGANYGYTF
CDR3nt: TGTGCCAGTAGTATGCGGGGGGGAGCTAACTATGGCTACACCTTC

v_gene: TRBV24-1
abundance: NA
j_gene: TRBJ2-2
d_gene: NA
CDR3aa: CATSDYGAGELFF
CDR3nt: TGTGCCACCAGTGATTACGGGGCCGGGGAGCTGTTTTTT

v_gene: TRBV3-1/TRBV3-2
abundance: NA
j_gene: TRBJ2-7
d_gene: NA
CDR3aa: CASSLWSRRDLSSYEQYF
CDR3nt: TGTGCCAGCAGCCTCTGGTCCCGCCGGGACTTGAGCTCCTACGAGCAGTACTTC

v_gene: TRBV10-3
abundance: NA
j_gene: TRBJ2-7
d_gene: NA
CDR3aa: CATEDSYEQYF
CDR3nt: TGTGCCACCGAGGACTCCTACGAGCAGTACTTC

v_gene: TRBV7-2
abundance: NA
j_gene: TRBJ2-7
d_gene: TRBD2
CDR3aa: CASSLVGGSSYEQYF
CDR3nt: TGTGCCAGCAGCTTAGTCGGCGGGAGCTCCTACGAGCAGTACTTC

v_gene: TRBV11-2
abundance: NA
j_gene: TRBJ1-2
d_gene: NA
CDR3aa: CASSPGVGNYGYTF
CDR3nt: TGTGCCAGCAGCCCCGGGGTTGGGAACTATGGCTACACCTTC

v_gene: TRBV7-9
abundance: NA
j_gene: TRBJ1-1
d_gene: NA
CDR3aa: CASSLPLGREAFF
CDR3nt: TGTGCCAGCAGCCTTCCCCTCGGGAGGGAAGCTTTCTTT

v_gene: TRBV12-3/TRBV12-4
abundance: once
j_gene: TRBJ1-1
d_gene: TRBD1
CDR3aa: CASSRTGGGEAFF
CDR3nt: TGTGCCAGCAGCCGGACAGGGGGCGGGGAAGCTTTCTTT

v_gene: TRBV28
abundance: few
j_gene: TRBJ1-6
d_gene: NA
CDR3aa: CASSLQQAGRSPLHF
CDR3nt: TGTGCCAGCAGTTTACAACAAGCGGGTCGTTCACCCCTCCACTTT

v_gene: TRBV5-6
abundance: NA
j_gene: TRBJ1-1
d_gene: TRBD1
CDR3aa: CASSLTGEAFF
CDR3nt: TGTGCCAGCAGCTTGACAGGGGAGGCTTTCTTT

v_gene: TRBV28
abundance: NA
j_gene: TRBJ2-7
d_gene: NA
CDR3aa: CASVSAGFYEQYF
CDR3nt: TGTGCCAGCGTTTCAGCGGGTTTCTACGAGCAGTACTTC

v_gene: TRBV28
abundance: NA
j_gene: TRBJ1-3
d_gene: NA
CDR3aa: CASSSQSRTFWSGNTIYF
CDR3nt: TGTGCCAGCAGTTCACAATCCAGGACATTTTGGAGTGGAAACACCATATATTTT

v_gene: TRBV15
abundance: NA
j_gene: TRBJ2-1
d_gene: NA
CDR3aa: CATSRGDFPLNEQFF
CDR3nt: TGTGCCACCAGCAGAGGGGACTTTCCCCTCAATGAGCAGTTCTTC

v_gene: TRBV29-1
abundance: NA
j_gene: TRBJ1-1
d_gene: NA
CDR3aa: CSVEGGRVGKNTEAFF
CDR3nt: TGCAGCGTTGAAGGGGGGAGGGTCGGAAAGAACACTGAAGCTTTCTTT

v_gene: TRBV29-1
abundance: NA
j_gene: TRBJ2-7
d_gene: TRBD1
CDR3aa: CSVGGTGGAYEQYF
CDR3nt: TGCAGCGTTGGGGGGACAGGGGGGGCCTACGAGCAGTACTTC

v_gene: TRBV24-1
abundance: NA
j_gene: TRBJ2-7
d_gene: TRBD2
CDR3aa: CATSDSGSPRLAGGSYEQYF
CDR3nt: TGTGCCACCAGTGACAGTGGATCCCCGAGACTAGCGGGAGGGTCCTACGAGCAGTACTTC

v_gene: TRBV6-2/TRBV6-3
abundance: NA
j_gene: TRBJ1-2
d_gene: NA
CDR3aa: CASSYGGGAHYGYTF
CDR3nt: TGTGCCAGCAGTTACGGAGGAGGGGCCCACTATGGCTACACCTTC

v_gene: TRBV5-1
abundance: NA
j_gene: TRBJ1-6
d_gene: NA
CDR3aa: CASSLSDNNSPLHF
CDR3nt: TGCGCCAGCAGCTTGTCCGACAATAATTCACCCCTCCACTTT

v_gene: TRBV19
abundance: once
j_gene: TRBJ1-6
d_gene: NA
CDR3aa: CASSIGVRDSPLHF
CDR3nt: TGTGCCAGTAGTATCGGAGTTCGAGACTCACCCCTCCACTTT

v_gene: TRBV6-5
abundance: NA
j_gene: TRBJ2-1
d_gene: TRBD2
CDR3aa: CASSSGGNNEQFF
CDR3nt: TGTGCCAGCAGCAGCGGGGGAAACAATGAGCAGTTCTTC

v_gene: TRBV15
abundance: few
j_gene: TRBJ2-5
d_gene: TRBD1
CDR3aa: CATSTDRGAPTETQYF
CDR3nt: TGTGCCACCAGCACAGACAGGGGGGCCCCGACTGAGACCCAGTACTTC

v_gene: TRBV2
abundance: NA
j_gene: TRBJ1-1
d_gene: TRBD1
CDR3aa: CAWDSLNTEAFF
CDR3nt: TGTGCCTGGGACAGTTTGAACACTGAAGCTTTCTTT

v_gene: TRBV7-2
abundance: NA
j_gene: TRBJ2-1
d_gene: NA
CDR3aa: CASSPGAYNNEQFF
CDR3nt: TGTGCCAGCAGCCCGGGAGCTTATAACAATGAGCAGTTCTTC

v_gene: TRBV9
abundance: NA
j_gene: TRBJ1-2
d_gene: NA
CDR3aa: CASSEPGRVLGGYTF
CDR3nt: TGTGCCAGCAGCGAACCCGGGAGGGTGCTCGGTGGCTACACCTTC

v_gene: TRBV28
abundance: NA
j_gene: TRBJ2-1
d_gene: NA
CDR3aa: CASSPLSYSSYNEQFF
CDR3nt: TGTGCCAGCAGTCCCCTATCTTACAGCTCCTACAATGAGCAGTTCTTC

v_gene: TRBV6-5
abundance: NA
j_gene: TRBJ2-5
d_gene: NA
CDR3aa: CASSSDETGETQYF
CDR3nt: TGTGCCAGCAGTTCAGACGAGACGGGGGAGACCCAGTACTTC

v_gene: TRBV19
abundance: NA
j_gene: TRBJ2-5
d_gene: NA
CDR3aa: CASSGTQETQYF
CDR3nt: TGTGCCAGTAGTGGGACACAAGAGACCCAGTACTTC

v_gene: TRBV19
abundance: NA
j_gene: TRBJ1-3
d_gene: NA
CDR3aa: CASNPGSGGNTIYF
CDR3nt: TGTGCCAGTAACCCTGGCAGCGGTGGAAACACCATATATTTT

v_gene: TRBV6-5
abundance: NA
j_gene: TRBJ2-7
d_gene: NA
CDR3aa: CASSYGGNGGEQYF
CDR3nt: TGTGCCAGCAGTTACGGCGGGAACGGAGGTGAGCAGTACTTC

v_gene: TRBV5-8
abundance: NA
j_gene: TRBJ2-1
d_gene: TRBD1
CDR3aa: CASDRGGENEQFF
CDR3nt: TGTGCCAGCGACAGGGGTGGTGAAAATGAGCAGTTCTTC

v_gene: TRBV13
abundance: NA
j_gene: TRBJ2-1
d_gene: TRBD2
CDR3aa: CASSSPGTRGNEQFF
CDR3nt: TGTGCCAGCAGCTCTCCCGGGACTAGAGGGAATGAGCAGTTCTTC

v_gene: TRBV3-1/TRBV3-2
abundance: NA
j_gene: TRBJ2-7
d_gene: TRBD2
CDR3aa: CASSQDSGGEYEQYF
CDR3nt: TGTGCCAGCAGCCAAGATTCTGGGGGGGAGTACGAGCAGTACTTC

v_gene: TRBV19
abundance: NA
j_gene: TRBJ1-4
d_gene: NA
CDR3aa: CATLQGSNEKLFF
CDR3nt: TGTGCCACCCTGCAGGGGTCTAATGAAAAACTGTTTTTT

v_gene: TRBV30
abundance: NA
j_gene: TRBJ2-3
d_gene: TRBD1
CDR3aa: CAWSRGTAYTDTQYF
CDR3nt: TGTGCCTGGAGTAGGGGGACAGCATACACAGATACGCAGTATTTT

v_gene: TRBV5-4
abundance: NA
j_gene: TRBJ2-3
d_gene: TRBD2
CDR3aa: CASSLASGSRADTQYF
CDR3nt: TGTGCCAGCAGCTTGGCTAGCGGGAGCAGGGCAGATACGCAGTATTTT

v_gene: TRBV10-3
abundance: few
j_gene: TRBJ1-2
d_gene: NA
CDR3aa: CAISDPGHLNYGYTF
CDR3nt: TGTGCCATCAGTGACCCGGGACACCTAAACTATGGCTACACCTTC

v_gene: TRBV5-4
abundance: NA
j_gene: TRBJ1-1
d_gene: NA
CDR3aa: CASSSLDSGRTEAFF
CDR3nt: TGTGCCAGCAGCAGTCTGGACAGCGGACGGACTGAAGCTTTCTTT

v_gene: TRBV19
abundance: NA
j_gene: TRBJ1-1
d_gene: NA
CDR3aa: CASSRGKTGTEAFF
CDR3nt: TGTGCCAGTAGTAGAGGCAAGACAGGCACTGAAGCTTTCTTT

v_gene: TRBV29-1
abundance: NA
j_gene: TRBJ2-2
d_gene: NA
CDR3aa: CSVVAGPGELFF
CDR3nt: TGCAGCGTGGTGGCGGGCCCCGGGGAGCTGTTTTTT